These T cell receptor beta chains were read from a single sample in a study of CDR3 diversity in severe acne. TCRdb reprocessed the PCR reads via MiXCR and lists one record per CDR3 protein. The sample yields about 90,000 distinct CDR3 sequences, under 55% seen once. Specimen: blood. The receptors derive from a male donor with severe acne vulgaris. Both conserved end residues are part of each CDR3. A D gene is named only where the DNA matches it firmly. Clone size is shown for a subset of rows, as once, few, many or a class of expanded clone.

>NA|TRBJ2-7|TRBV4-2|NA
TGTGCCAGCAGCTTAGACAGGTACCTCTACGAGCAGTACTTC
CASSLDRYLYEQYF
>NA|TRBJ1-5|TRBV25-1|TRBD1
TGTGCCAGCGGGGACAGGGGTGGCAATCAGCCCCAGCATTTT
CASGDRGGNQPQHF
>NA|TRBJ2-5|TRBV7-9|TRBD2
TGTGCCACCTCAGAGGGACTAGCGGGAGGGCCGGAGACCCAGTACTTC
CATSEGLAGGPETQYF
>many|TRBJ1-2|TRBV6-1|NA
TGTGCCAGCAGTCTTCTTACCCGGAGCGGTTACACCTTC
CASSLLTRSGYTF
>NA|TRBJ2-7|TRBV6-5|TRBD2
TGTGCCAGCAGACCAATGACGGGAGGGTACGAGCAGTACTTC
CASRPMTGGYEQYF
>NA|TRBJ2-7|TRBV15|NA
TGTGCCACCATGGACCCAAAGTACGAGCAGTACTTC
CATMDPKYEQYF
>NA|TRBJ1-1|TRBV14|NA
TGTGCCAGCAGCCAAGATCTCTCGGCGAACACTGAAGCTTTCTTT
CASSQDLSANTEAFF
>many|TRBJ1-2|TRBV4-3|NA
TGCGCCAGCAGCCAAGATTTGGCTGTTGGCTACACCTTC
CASSQDLAVGYTF
>NA|TRBJ1-1|TRBV5-1|NA
TGCGCCAGCAGCTTGAATTGGGGCACTGAAGCTTTCTTT
CASSLNWGTEAFF
>NA|TRBJ1-4|TRBV29-1|NA
TGCAGCGTTGTAGAGACAGGAGCAACTAATGAAAAACTGTTTTTT
CSVVETGATNEKLFF
>NA|TRBJ2-5|TRBV6-5|NA
TGTGCCAGCAGTTACTCGCGGAAGGGGAGGATAATTGGGGAGACCCAGTACTTC
CASSYSRKGRIIGETQYF
>NA|TRBJ2-7|TRBV24-1|NA
TGTGCCACCAGTGACGTGGACAGCTACGTCGAGCAGTACTTC
CATSDVDSYVEQYF
>NA|TRBJ2-7|TRBV10-3|TRBD1
TGTGCCATCAAGAGTTGGGACAGAGGGAACGAGCAGTACTTC
CAIKSWDRGNEQYF
>many|TRBJ2-7|TRBV6-6|NA
TGTGCCAGCAGGACGGGCAGGGGCGCCTACGAGCAGTACTTC
CASRTGRGAYEQYF
>NA|TRBJ2-1|TRBV9|TRBD2
TGTGCCAGCAGCGTAGAATACGGGGGGGATGAGCAGTTCTTC
CASSVEYGGDEQFF
>many|TRBJ2-7|TRBV25-1|NA
TGTGCCAGCAGTTCGAGAGGGGACCACGAGCAGTACTTC
CASSSRGDHEQYF
>NA|TRBJ2-5|TRBV20-1|TRBD2
TGCAGTGCTAGCGGGAGGGCCTACGAGACCCAGTACTTC
CSASGRAYETQYF
>NA|TRBJ2-5|TRBV11-3|NA
TGTGCCAGCAGCTACGGGACTGGCCAAGAGACCCAGTACTTC
CASSYGTGQETQYF
>NA|TRBJ2-5|TRBV20-1|TRBD1
TGCAGTGCTAGAGACCGGGACAGGCAAGAGACCCAGTACTTC
CSARDRDRQETQYF
>few|TRBJ1-2|TRBV2|TRBD1
TGTGCCAGCAGTGAAGCCGGGACAGGGTGGGGCTACACCTTC
CASSEAGTGWGYTF
>NA|TRBJ2-3|TRBV7-9|NA
TGTGCCAGCTATAGCACAGATACGCAGTATTTT
CASYSTDTQYF
>NA|TRBJ2-1|TRBV15|NA
TGTGCCACCAGCGATCCCCGGGGTGGGGCCCACAATGAGCAGTTCTTC
CATSDPRGGAHNEQFF
>once|TRBJ2-5|TRBV7-4|TRBD1
TGTGCCAGCAGGCCGCAGGGGGCGGCGGAGACCCAGTACTTC
CASRPQGAAETQYF
>many|TRBJ2-3|TRBV7-2|NA
TGTGCCAGCAGCCGGATAGATACGCAGTATTTT
CASSRIDTQYF
>many|TRBJ1-5|TRBV15|NA
TGTGCCACCCGTGGGACGGGGAATCCCCAGCCCCAGCATTTT
CATRGTGNPQPQHF
>NA|TRBJ1-2|TRBV3-1|NA
TGTGCCAGCAGCCAAGGGGCTAACTATGGCTACACCTTC
CASSQGANYGYTF
>NA|TRBJ2-7|TRBV19|NA
TGTGCCAGTAGGTCGAGTTGGGGGGCGGGGCAGTACTTC
CASRSSWGAGQYF
>many|TRBJ1-3|TRBV6-5|NA
TGTGCCAGCAGTTACCGGGGGACTGGAAACACCATATATTTT
CASSYRGTGNTIYF
>NA|TRBJ2-5|TRBV20-1|NA
TGCAGTGCTGGTAAAACAGGGTTACAAGAGACCCAGTACTTC
CSAGKTGLQETQYF
>NA|TRBJ1-5|TRBV6-2/TRBV6-3|NA
TGTGCCAGCAGTTTTGACAGATACAATCAGCCCCAGCATTTT
CASSFDRYNQPQHF
>NA|TRBJ2-1|TRBV12-3/TRBV12-4|TRBD1
TGTGCCAGCAGTTTCCGACAGGGGGGGAGGAATGAGCAGTTCTTC
CASSFRQGGRNEQFF
>NA|TRBJ1-1|TRBV20-1|TRBD1
TGCAGTGCTAGTGAGGGGGCCACTGAAGCTTTCTTT
CSASEGATEAFF
>many|TRBJ2-7|TRBV18|NA
TGTGCCAGCTCACCACCCGGGAGCCGCCCCGAGCAGTACTTC
CASSPPGSRPEQYF
>many|TRBJ1-2|TRBV5-1|TRBD1
TGCGCCAGCAGCCCGACAGGGGACGAGGGTGGCTACACCTTC
CASSPTGDEGGYTF
>NA|TRBJ2-1|TRBV12-3/TRBV12-4|NA
TGTGCCAGCAGTGAAGGGGGACGGCAGTTCTTC
CASSEGGRQFF
>NA|TRBJ2-5|TRBV5-6|NA
TGTGCCAGCAGCTTGACAGGCCGGGAGACCCAGTACTTC
CASSLTGRETQYF
>many|TRBJ1-4|TRBV6-5|NA
TGTGCCAGCAGTTACGGACAGATTAATGAAAAACTGTTTTTT
CASSYGQINEKLFF
>NA|TRBJ1-5|TRBV5-6|TRBD1
TGTGCCAGCAGCTCGGGGACAGTAGGTTGGCCCCAGCATTTT
CASSSGTVGWPQHF
>NA|TRBJ2-5|TRBV7-8|TRBD2
TGTGCCAGCAGCTTAATGGGACTAGCGGGAGCGGAGACCCAGTACTTC
CASSLMGLAGAETQYF
>medium-sized|TRBJ2-7|TRBV19|TRBD1
TGTGCCAGTAGTATAGGAAGGACAGGGGACTACGAGCAGTACTTC
CASSIGRTGDYEQYF
>many|TRBJ2-3|TRBV24-1|TRBD1
TGTGCCACAGGACAGGGGGCCAGCACAGATACGCAGTATTTT
CATGQGASTDTQYF
>medium-sized|TRBJ2-1|TRBV10-3|NA
TGTGCCATCAGACCCCAAGGAAGTGAGCAGTTCTTC
CAIRPQGSEQFF